This T cell receptor beta chain was obtained from a study of cytomegalovirus exposure and HLA in healthy donors. Note on this clone: Its antigen remains unidentified.

This CDR3 spans 14 amino acids. Germline lookup yields CDR1 SGHTA and CDR2 FQGNSA. The junction had 4 bases not matched to a gene; V was cut back by 5 bases and J by 1 base. Use of 60 Vbeta and 13 Jbeta primers characterized the PCR. Authors' processing steps: Later reanalysis found 80 million or so unique TCR beta chains, approximately 11 million of them shared. Sequencing was performed with immunoSEQ multiplex PCR; in TCRdb, only in-frame clones are kept and a portion is missing. For V, J and clone size, that table is used; D and trimming come from the DNA. The data show 130,000 or so clones, more than 60% seen once. General study points: Common viral pathogens were later found to be apparently linked to several of the most significant clusters. Sequence variants that were highly shared formed a cluster that was likely a sequencing artifact.

Specimen: PBMCs. J is TRBJ1-1 and V is TRBV7-2, with 7 bases lining up with TRBD1. This sequence originates from a woman aged 18-29 years in good health and CMV-seronegative. CDR3 sequence (DNA): TGTGCCAGCAGCCTGGGACAGAGGAACACTGAAGCTTTCTTT. This gives the protein CASSLGQRNTEAFF.